A selection of T cell receptor beta chains follows, all from one sample in a study of T cells after yellow fever vaccination. TCRdb recomputed calls from the 5' RACE reads with MiXCR, one row per CDR3 protein. The sample includes 150,000 to 200,000 distinct CDR3 sequences, about 6% of them seen just once. Sequenced material: CD4+ T cells sorted from PBMCs, taken on the day of the first yellow fever vaccination. All receptors come from a man aged 18 to 30 who received the YFV17D yellow fever vaccine. The conserved cysteine and the conserved F or W are not part of the CDR3 here.

v_call	j_call	cdr3_aa
TRBV4-3	TRBJ2-5	ASSQEGAAGGAQY
TRBV7-2	TRBJ1-2	ASSSGRGANYGYT
TRBV5-1	TRBJ2-1	ASTRQTTSYNEQF
TRBV11-2	TRBJ1-2	ASSPYSPGLEDYGYT
TRBV5-5	TRBJ1-5	ASSGATEGQPQH
TRBV5-5	TRBJ1-3	ASSLGHGHGNTIY
TRBV5-1	TRBJ1-4	ASRPGGTNEKLF
TRBV4-2	TRBJ1-2	ASSQDGGRILLYGYT
TRBV4-1	TRBJ2-2	ASSQLLRTANTGELF
TRBV20-1	TRBJ1-5	SARGQGSNQPQH
TRBV7-2	TRBJ2-7	ASSSGLPSSYEQY
TRBV20-1	TRBJ2-5	SAITGVGGQETQY
TRBV18	TRBJ2-7	ASSLRTGASYEQY
TRBV12-3/TRBV12-4	TRBJ1-4	ASSFLTRRNEKLF
TRBV11-2	TRBJ1-1	ASSPRVDTEAF
TRBV5-5	TRBJ1-5	ASSLAGRFNQPQH
TRBV7-3	TRBJ1-1	ASSLTGGTLATEAF
TRBV11-2	TRBJ2-3	ASRPLAGTVTQY
TRBV29-1	TRBJ1-5	TPPPSTRWGNQPQH
TRBV20-1	TRBJ2-3	SARDGGRGTDTQY
TRBV7-2	TRBJ2-3	ASSFGQPTDTQY
TRBV7-9	TRBJ1-5	ASSSLGDSNQPQH
TRBV5-1	TRBJ1-4	ASSFGQGRANEKLF
TRBV29-1	TRBJ1-4	SVGGATNEKLF
TRBV2	TRBJ2-1	ASSKGTSGRPNYNEQF
TRBV20-1	TRBJ1-1	SAGTGVTEAF
TRBV7-9	TRBJ1-3	ASSRTTGDGNTIY
TRBV9	TRBJ2-3	ASSVDRDTQY
TRBV29-1	TRBJ2-7	SVEGQTYEQY
TRBV6-4	TRBJ1-1	ASSDPEAF
TRBV7-9	TRBJ1-1	ASSPPGAMNTEAF
TRBV3-1	TRBJ2-2	ASFGGHTGELF
TRBV20-1	TRBJ2-1	SATSGTSGGGNEQF
TRBV7-9	TRBJ2-5	ASSSRLVQETQY
TRBV12-3/TRBV12-4	TRBJ1-1	ASRRQGNTEAF
TRBV4-1	TRBJ2-3	ASSRLDMGFATDTQY
TRBV7-3	TRBJ1-1	ASSLTPNTEAF
TRBV2	TRBJ1-6	ASSEEQFNSPLH
TRBV2	TRBJ1-1	ASSGQGGNTEAF
TRBV6-5	TRBJ1-5	ASSSTDSNQPQH
TRBV7-9	TRBJ1-4	ASSQRGSTNEKLF